This TCR beta chain was recovered during a study of neurological immune-mediated disorders. The CDR3 sequence is 15 residues long. With 2 bases removed from V and 10 bases from J, the gap between germline ends came to 18 bases. The V gene's germline CDR1 is MNHEY and CDR2 SVGAGI. From the 5' RACE reads, TCRdb called clonotypes with MiXCR, one entry per CDR3 protein. The sample has some 33,000 distinct CDR3 sequences, approximately 1.6% seen once. This clonotype occurred many times. Its target is not known. General study results and limits: Patients with HTLV-1-associated myelopathy showed the most TCR clonal expansion. Those with multiple sclerosis showed the least, falling below healthy controls. The multiple sclerosis repertoire cluster had no clinical or MRI feature associated with it.

Unsorted libraries used 2 million PBMCs kept at -80 degrees C. Sequencing was carried out using PBMCs. The rearrangement uses TRBV6-5 and TRBJ2-1, with unresolved D. This clonotype was obtained from a woman in her thirties with multiple sclerosis. The CDR3 here is CASSYQASRWAEQFF. DNA of the CDR3: TGTGCCAGCAGTTACCAAGCCTCCCGTTGGGCGGAGCAGTTCTTC.